This entry features one T cell receptor beta chain sequence. These data are taken from a study of blood T cell repertoires in COVID-19. Background on the study: PBMCs, B-cell-depleted T cells, or T cells provided the cDNA or gDNA that made up the material.

Repertoires were generated with immunoSEQ multiplex PCR, while TCRdb's copy carries only in-frame clones and drops some. This table has about 130,000 clones, 92% appearing once. Germline V gene sequence: CDR1 MNHEY, CDR2 SVGEGT. The CDR3 loop spans 14 amino acids. The V end lost 2 bases, the J end lost 1 base, and 8 bases lay between the germline ends. This rearrangement joins TRBV6-2 or TRBV6-3 to TRBJ1-1, with D maybe TRBD1 (5 bases). The sample was peripheral blood. This sequence was found in a man between 50 and 59 years old with COVID-19, enrolled during active disease. DNA for the CDR3: TGTGCCAGCAGTTACAACAGGAGGAACACTGAAGCTTTCTTT. It yields the protein CASSYNRRNTEAFF.